This T cell receptor beta chain was documented in a study of identical twins. Study-wide findings and caveats: Memory repertoires showed no such pattern, whereas abundant cord blood beta clonotypes carried fewer insertions. There was more out-of-frame TCR alpha sharing in monozygotic twins than models estimated.

A few counts support this clonotype. The target antigen is unknown. TCRdb re-called the 5' RACE reads through MiXCR, storing one row per CDR3 protein. The table shows fewer than 650,000 distinct CDR3 sequences, with less than 9% occurring only once. Per germline, CDR1 MNHEY and CDR2 SVGAGI. The CDR3 totals 17 residues. The V and J ends lost 2 bases and 1 base respectively, with 17 bases between them. These data are also associated with another study on yellow fever vaccine responses in identical twins.

The chain joins TRBV6-5 to TRBJ1-1; D unresolved. This clonotype originated in a woman under 30 in good health. The sequenced sample consisted of PBMCs. The CDR3 spells CASSYHMPGAANTEAFF. DNA of the CDR3: TGTGCCAGCAGTTACCACATGCCAGGAGCGGCGAACACTGAAGCTTTCTTT.